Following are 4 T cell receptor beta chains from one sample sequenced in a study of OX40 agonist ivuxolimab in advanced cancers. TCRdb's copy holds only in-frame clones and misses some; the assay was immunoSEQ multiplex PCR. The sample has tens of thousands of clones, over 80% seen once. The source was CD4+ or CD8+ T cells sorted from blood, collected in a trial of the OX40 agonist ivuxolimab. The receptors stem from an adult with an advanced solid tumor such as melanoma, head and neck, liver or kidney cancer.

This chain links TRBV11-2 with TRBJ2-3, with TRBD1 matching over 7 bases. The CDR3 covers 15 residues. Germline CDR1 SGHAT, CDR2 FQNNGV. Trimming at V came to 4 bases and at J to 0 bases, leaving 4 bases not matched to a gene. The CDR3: CASSSGTASTDTQYF. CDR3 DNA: TGTGCCAGCAGCTCCGGGACAGCTAGCACAGATACGCAGTATTTT.

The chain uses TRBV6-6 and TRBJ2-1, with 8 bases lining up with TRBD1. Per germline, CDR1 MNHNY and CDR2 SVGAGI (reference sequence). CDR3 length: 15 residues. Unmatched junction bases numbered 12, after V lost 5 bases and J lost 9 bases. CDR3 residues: CASSPRTGLHSEQFF. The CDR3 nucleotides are TGTGCCAGCAGTCCCCGGACAGGGTTGCATTCTGAGCAGTTCTTC.

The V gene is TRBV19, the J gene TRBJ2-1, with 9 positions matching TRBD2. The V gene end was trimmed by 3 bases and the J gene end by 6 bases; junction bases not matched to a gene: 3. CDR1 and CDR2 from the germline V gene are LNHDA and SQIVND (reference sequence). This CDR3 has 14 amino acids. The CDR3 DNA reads TGTGCCAGTAGTATGCGGGAGGGCCGCAATGAGCAGTTCTTC. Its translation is CASSMREGRNEQFF. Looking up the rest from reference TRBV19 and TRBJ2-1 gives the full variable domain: DGGITQSPKYLFRKEGQNVTLSCEQNLNHDAMYWYRQDPGQGLRLIYYSQIVNDFQKGDIAEGYSVSREKKESFPLTVTSAQKNPTAFYLCASSMREGRNEQFFGPGTRLTVL.

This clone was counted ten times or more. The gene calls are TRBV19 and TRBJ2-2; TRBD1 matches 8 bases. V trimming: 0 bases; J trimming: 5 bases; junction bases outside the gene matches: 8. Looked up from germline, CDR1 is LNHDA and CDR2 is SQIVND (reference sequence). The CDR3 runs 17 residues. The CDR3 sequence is CASSIDSAGGGTGELFF. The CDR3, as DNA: TGTGCCAGTAGTATAGATTCGGCAGGGGGCGGAACCGGGGAGCTGTTTTTT.